A few counts support the clone carrying this TCR beta chain. Its antigen is not known. This sample is part of a study of healthy donors' naive CD4 and CD8 T cells. Germline V gene sequence: CDR1 MNHEY, CDR2 SVGAGI. V trimming: 0 bases; J trimming: 3 bases; junction bases outside the gene matches: 7. This CDR3 region has 16 residues. A linear amplification protocol produced the TCR libraries from 500 ng of total RNA. TCRdb re-called the reads with MiXCR, one entry per CDR3 protein. The sample lists 150,000 to 200,000 distinct CDR3 sequences, around three quarters occurring once. Whole-study results and caveats: Reportedly, most V and J gene segments showed naive CD4+ versus CD8+ bias. Chains were not paired, since alpha and beta were sequenced in bulk. Negatively charged CDR3s marked CD8+ lineage; positively charged CDR3s marked CD4+ lineage. CDR3 charge plus V and J genes appeared to account for roughly 12% of CD4/CD8 variance.

Sequencing used naive CD4+ and CD8+ T cells sorted from blood, pooled from several donors. This sequence originates from a pool of human donors in good health; the sample pools cells from several healthy donors. The genes are TRBV6-5 and TRBJ1-1; 7 nucleotides agree with TRBD1. The DNA for the CDR3 is TGTGCCAGCAGTTACTCTAAACAGGGGTTGGACACTGAAGCTTTCTTT. This gives the protein CASSYSKQGLDTEAFF.